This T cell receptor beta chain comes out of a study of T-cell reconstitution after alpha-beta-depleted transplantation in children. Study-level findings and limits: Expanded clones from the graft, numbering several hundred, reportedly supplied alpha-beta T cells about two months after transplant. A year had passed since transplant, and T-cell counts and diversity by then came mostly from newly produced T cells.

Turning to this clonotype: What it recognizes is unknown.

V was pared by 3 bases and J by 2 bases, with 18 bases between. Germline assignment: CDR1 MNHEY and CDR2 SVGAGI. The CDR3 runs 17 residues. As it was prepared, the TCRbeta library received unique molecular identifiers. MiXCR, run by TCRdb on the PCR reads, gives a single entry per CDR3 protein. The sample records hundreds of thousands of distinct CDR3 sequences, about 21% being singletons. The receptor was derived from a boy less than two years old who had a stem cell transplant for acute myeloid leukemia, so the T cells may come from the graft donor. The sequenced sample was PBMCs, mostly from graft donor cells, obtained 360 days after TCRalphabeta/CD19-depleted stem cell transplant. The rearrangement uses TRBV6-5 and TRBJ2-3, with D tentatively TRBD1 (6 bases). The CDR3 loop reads CASSYSPTGWDTDTQYF. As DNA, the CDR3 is TGTGCCAGCAGTTATTCCCCGACAGGTTGGGACACAGATACGCAGTATTTT.